This TCR beta chain was profiled in a study of molecular identifiers for immune sequencing clone quantification. In the study overall: RNA from roughly 20,000 or 100,000 naive CD8 cells was split five ways in replicates, with four sequenced. General study points: Effector cells had over 99% of their molecules in clones above 20 RNA copies, while naive cells had under 1%.

This clonotype was detected many times. What it binds is not known. This CDR3 comprises 15 residues. J was trimmed by 4 bases and V by 1 base; bases with no gene match: 8. Germline V lookup: CDR1 SQVTM, CDR2 ANQGSEA. Previously described methods and listed TCR primers were employed for the bulk TCR libraries. TCRdb analysed the PCR reads with MiXCR anew, one entry per CDR3 protein. The table shows approximately 680,000 distinct CDR3 sequences, with 25% occurring only once. Sequenced material: naive CD8+ T cells from blood, with Jurkat cell RNA spiked in. The sample's subset: FACS-sorted CD8+CD4-CCR7+CD45RA+ naive T cells. The rearrangement links TRBV29-1 to TRBJ2-5, with TRBD2 matching 8 bases. The origin of this receptor is a human donor in good health. Some libraries in this study had Jurkat cell RNA spiked in. CDR3 nucleotide sequence: TGCAGCGTTGAAGGCACGCGGGAGGAAGGAGAGACCCAGTACTTC. Amino acids: CSVEGTREEGETQYF.